This TCR beta chain was identified in a study of human T cells and chemical hapten exposure. Study summary: An area of 2 cm by approximately 2 cm on upper inner arm skin received 2% DPC for sensitization. Each patch test put 0.01% DPC on the upper back, and results were read at 6 days.

Indicated time point: patch test 3, about 24 weeks after DPC sensitization. Stated treatment: therapeutic diphenylcyclopropenone sensitization with weekly scalp DPC. TCRdb re-called the RACE reads with MiXCR, one entry per CDR3 protein. The data show under 100,000 distinct CDR3 sequences, roughly 10% seen once. Whole-study findings and limits: In comparison with controls, expanded TCRs gave rise to a significantly larger number of large CDR3 similarity clusters.

This clonotype has ten or more counts. Its antigen is not known. Unmatched junction bases numbered 15, after V lost 8 bases and J lost 9 bases. Looked up from germline, CDR1 is SEHNR and CDR2 is FQNEAQ (reference sequence). The CDR3 covers 15 residues. This specimen consisted of whole blood, obtained in connection with sensitization to the hapten diphenylcyclopropenone (DPC). This receptor was taken from a woman between 45 and 60 years old with alopecia areata. Some clones in this sample may be carry-over from other donors' samples. The V call is TRBV7-9, the J call TRBJ2-1; the match to TRBD2 covers 8 bases. The CDR3 nucleotides are TGTGCCAGCGTTGGGCCGGGAGGGGGTACAAGTGAGCAGTTCTTC. The encoded protein is CASVGPGGGTSEQFF.